A single sample gave rise to the 3 T cell receptor beta chains below, sequenced in a study of patients and donors after allogeneic stem cell transplantation. MiXCR was run by TCRdb on the RT-PCR reads, yielding one entry per CDR3 protein. Of about 960,000 distinct CDR3 sequences in the sample, about a sixth were seen once. The sample was blood, either unsorted or a sorted T cell fraction (not recorded which). These receptors all stem from a human donor who was either an allogeneic HSCT recipient or a stem cell or donor lymphocyte infusion donor (not recorded which). It is not recorded whose cells these are; they may come from a transplant donor.

The table lists this clonotype with a count of one. V usage is TRBV9 and J usage is TRBJ1-2; the match to TRBD1 covers 10 bases. The germline V gene encodes CDR1 SGDLS and CDR2 YYNGEE. The CDR3 is 14 residues long. The junction had 5 bases not matched to a gene; V was cut back by 2 bases and J by 7 bases. In DNA, the CDR3 is TGTGCCAGCAGCGTTAGAGACAGGGGGCCTGGCTACACCTTC. As protein: CASSVRDRGPGYTF.

The chain has TRBV9 and TRBJ2-3; a possible D gene is TRBD2 (7 bases). The V end lost 4 bases, the J end lost 6 bases, and 21 bases lay between the germline ends. CDR3 length: 16 residues. The germline V gene has CDR1 SGDLS and CDR2 YYNGEE. CDR3: CASSPQGGGSVDTQYF. The CDR3, as DNA: TGTGCCAGCAGCCCACAGGGAGGGGGAAGTGTGGATACGCAGTATTTT.

This clonotype showed up just a few times. This chain connects TRBV6-1 to TRBJ2-1, with TRBD1 as a possible D gene (6 bases). Germline CDR1 MNHNS, CDR2 SASEGT. V was trimmed by 6 bases and J by 0 bases, leaving 18 bases between them. The CDR3 covers 17 residues. The CDR3 reads CASRSPVTGSSYNEQFF. The CDR3 coding sequence is TGTGCCAGCAGAAGCCCGGTAACAGGGAGCTCCTACAATGAGCAGTTCTTC.